Reported below is one T cell receptor beta chain. No cognate antigen has been identified for it. No much larger clone exists at a distance of one base, and base qualities are not known. The CDR3 regions of human TCRbeta chains were analyzed by immunosequencing. In the authors' own workflow: TCRs in the repertoires were matched against a reference library of SARS-CoV-2-specific TCRs that had been generated with the MIRA antigen-specificity platform. Breadth was defined as the fraction of unique TCRs that were SARS-CoV-2-associated, and depth was defined as the fraction of total T cells that were SARS-CoV-2-associated. Each spike-specific TCR was assigned to its reactive spike region and to a CD4 or CD8 class using the MIRA data. Log10-transformed breadth and depth values were compared by one-way ANOVA with Sidak's multiple comparisons tests. TCRdb re-hosts the immuneACCESS table, in-frame sequences only. Its copies lack some clones; in the studies checked, an unresolved V gene accounts for under half of them, and the cause for the rest is not known. D and trimming come from the DNA, and the V and J calls and clone size come from that table. Counted in this sample were approximately 19,000 clones; 81% of them appeared once. Together, the top ten hold 20% to 25% of the sample.

These data originate in a study of T cell responses to AZD1222 COVID-19 vaccine (dated by TCRdb to the early 2020s). Study-level background: A total of 233 trial participants underwent TCR sequencing, of whom approximately 200 had received two doses of AZD1222 and 26 had received two doses of the MenACWY control vaccine. Trial participants were enrolled by age into subgroups of 18-55, 56-69 and 70-plus years, and around 150, 28 and 57 TCR-sequenced participants, respectively, were included in these subgroups.

The CDR3 starts with the cysteine, ends with the phenylalanine, and has 12 residues. Only CDR3 DNA is held: 36 bases, read in frame from base 1. Relative to germline, V is 10 bases shorter and J is 9 bases shorter, with 16 bases between their ends. The germline V gene encodes CDR1 SNHLY and CDR2 FYNNEI. What the study reported, not specific to this receptor: Reportedly, close to half of the unique spike-specific TCRs recognized epitopes lying outside the regions that are mutated in the B.1.351 and B.1.1.7 variants. Because no day 14 peak-response samples were available, the repertoires could be characterized only after the peak T cell response. Participants were mostly white British and included more females than males, and it was suggested by the authors that clonal diversity may have been underestimated. The 56-69-year group was small, and its depth increase did not reach significance, likely because of low power. Conclusions about previously exposed vaccinees are limited, since just five or six AZD1222 recipients were seropositive for SARS-CoV-2 at baseline. A significant rise in spike-specific TCR breadth and depth was observed after two AZD1222 doses relative to day 0 and relative to MenACWY recipients. CD4 TCRs associated with the vaccine covered the entire spike protein, and the dominant responses were in regions 160-218 and 743-854.

The label giving this sample's time point can be read as: about 28 days (+/-7) after the second vaccine dose. AZD1222 recipients whose second dose came at about 4 weeks and those whose second dose came at about 12 weeks were combined into one group, since spike-specific TCR depth and breadth did not differ between the two schedules. Vaccinee samples came from UK trials COV001 and COV002, including a single-blind randomized controlled phase 2/3 trial of AZD1222 (ChAdOx1 nCoV-19) in healthy adults. Trial participant PBMC samples were collected at day 0 and day 28 after the second dose for TCRbeta chain sequencing.

Sequencing was performed on peripheral blood, taken 28 days after the second AZD1222 dose. The TCR originated in an adult who received the AZD1222 COVID-19 vaccine. The sequence links TRBV2 to TRBJ1-3; no confident D gene assignment can be made. The sequenced DNA is TGTGCCATCATGACCCCAAGAGGCACCATATATTTT. Its coded protein is CAIMTPRGTIYF.